Sequencing of this T cell receptor (beta chain) was carried out in a study of blood T cells in healthy people across ages. The people who gave samples were healthy Caucasians from Russia, aged about 6 to 95. Every donor gave approximately 10 milliliters of peripheral blood. Total RNA, at least 5 micrograms per sample, was extracted from PBMCs. The second PCR ran about 6 to 11 cycles with a sample-barcoded 5' primer and J-beta primers. Every cDNA was tagged by a template-switch adaptor with 12 random nucleotides. TCRdb passed the 5' RACE reads through MiXCR, listing each CDR3 protein once. The top ten hold 20% to 25% of the sample, which has approximately 2,000,000 distinct CDR3 sequences, around 42% seen once. The receptor was isolated from a human donor in good health. Specimen: blood.

The CDR3 loop is CASSPPSENEQFF. DNA of the CDR3: TGTGCCAGCTCACCACCGAGTGAGAATGAGCAGTTCTTC. The chain recombines TRBV18 with TRBJ2-1; D uncertain. The germline V and J ends were trimmed by 0 bases and 7 bases, with 7 bases remaining between them. Germline V CDR1 and CDR2: KGHSH, LQKENI. The CDR3 contains 13 residues.